Listed below are T cell receptor beta chains from one sample, sequenced in a study of blood T cell repertoires in COVID-19. Repertoires were generated with immunoSEQ multiplex PCR, while TCRdb's copy carries only in-frame clones and drops some. The sample consists of 150,000 to 200,000 clones, over 80% of them appearing once. Sequenced sample: PBMCs or T cells enriched from blood (not recorded which). These receptors originate from a woman in her fifties or sixties who had recovered from COVID-19. CDR3s include the opening cysteine and the closing phenylalanine or tryptophan. The D gene is left open where the match is weak. Not every row has a clone size; where given, it reads once, few, many or a size class.

clone_size d_call j_call v_call cdr3_aa cdr3_nt
once - TRBJ2-3 TRBV28 CASSLGRTDTQYF TGTGCCAGCAGTTTGGGCAGAACAGATACGCAGTATTTT
- - TRBJ1-4 TRBV11-1 CASSLSGTATNEKLFF TGTGCCAGCAGCTTGTCAGGGACTGCAACTAATGAAAAACTGTTTTTT
- TRBD1 TRBJ2-1 TRBV7-9 CASSLGWTGGINEQFF TGTGCCAGCAGCTTAGGCTGGACAGGGGGTATTAATGAGCAGTTCTTC
- - TRBJ1-1 TRBV3-1/TRBV3-2 CASSQGGFTEAFF TGTGCCAGCAGCCAAGGAGGGTTCACTGAAGCTTTCTTT
once TRBD2 TRBJ2-1 TRBV10-1 CATRLGGSGNEQFF TGCGCCACCCGGCTTGGCGGGAGTGGGAATGAGCAGTTCTTC
- TRBD1 TRBJ2-7 TRBV10-1 CASSESWTGAGYEQYF TGCGCCAGCAGTGAGTCGTGGACAGGGGCAGGATACGAGCAGTACTTC
- - TRBJ1-2 TRBV3-1/TRBV3-2 CASSPIRQSAYYGYTF TGTGCCAGCAGCCCTATCCGACAGAGCGCGTACTATGGCTACACCTTC
- - TRBJ2-5 TRBV5-4 CASSLRGTSETQYF TGTGCCAGCAGCTTGCGAGGGACTTCAGAGACCCAGTACTTC
- TRBD2 TRBJ2-1 TRBV3-1/TRBV3-2 CASSPVAGAGGEQFF TGTGCCAGCAGCCCGGTAGCGGGGGCGGGCGGTGAGCAGTTCTTC
- TRBD1 TRBJ1-5 TRBV18 CASSKTGALSNQPQHF TGTGCCAGCTCAAAGACAGGGGCGTTGAGCAATCAGCCCCAGCATTTT
- TRBD1 TRBJ1-2 TRBV4-1 CASSHSLGRTGKRDGYTF TGCGCCAGCAGCCATTCCCTAGGCCGGACAGGGAAGAGAGATGGCTACACCTTC
- - TRBJ1-6 TRBV3-1/TRBV3-2 CASSQDRGSNSPLHF TGTGCCAGCAGCCAAGACCGGGGAAGTAATTCACCCCTCCACTTT
few - TRBJ2-3 TRBV28 CASRGSDGARSTDTQYF TGTGCCAGCAGAGGGTCGGATGGGGCGAGGAGCACAGATACGCAGTATTTT
- - TRBJ1-2 TRBV2 CASSEHGYGYTF TGTGCCAGCAGTGAACACGGCTATGGCTACACCTTC
- - TRBJ1-5 TRBV10-2 CASKSETDSNNQPQHF TGCGCCAGCAAATCAGAGACGGACTCGAACAATCAGCCCCAGCATTTT
- TRBD1 TRBJ2-7 TRBV28 CASRGQKSSYEQYF TGTGCCAGCAGGGGACAGAAGAGCTCCTACGAGCAGTACTTC
- TRBD1 TRBJ1-2 TRBV6-6 CASRANPTGTDGYTF TGTGCCAGCAGGGCCAACCCGACAGGGACAGATGGCTACACCTTC
- - TRBJ1-4 TRBV10-3 CAISGEPANEKLFF TGTGCCATCAGTGGGGAGCCGGCTAATGAAAAACTGTTTTTT
- TRBD1 TRBJ1-5 TRBV6-1 CASSEGQGPNQPQHF TGTGCCAGCAGTGAAGGACAGGGTCCGAATCAGCCCCAGCATTTT
few TRBD1 TRBJ2-3 TRBV2 CASRKDRGPDTQYF TGTGCCAGCAGGAAGGACAGGGGCCCAGATACGCAGTATTTT
- TRBD1 TRBJ1-2 TRBV2 CASSPRQGSYGYTF TGTGCCAGCAGTCCCCGACAGGGCAGTTACGGCTACACCTTC
- - TRBJ1-1 TRBV3-1/TRBV3-2 CASSHLGGGNTEAFF TGTGCCAGCAGCCATTTGGGCGGGGGAAACACTGAAGCTTTCTTT
- TRBD1 TRBJ1-6 TRBV19 CASSTGTENSPLHF TGTGCCAGTAGTACCGGGACAGAGAATTCACCCCTCCACTTT
- TRBD2 TRBJ2-2 TRBV4-1 CASSQDVWEGNTGELFF TGCGCCAGCAGCCAAGATGTATGGGAGGGGAACACCGGGGAGCTGTTTTTT
- - TRBJ1-1 TRBV7-9 CASSLDYNTEAFF TGTGCCAGCAGCTTAGATTATAACACTGAAGCTTTCTTT
many - TRBJ1-1 TRBV7-3 CASSSGRRARAFF TGTGCCAGCAGCTCCGGGCGGAGGGCACGGGCTTTCTTT
few TRBD1 TRBJ2-3 TRBV5-4 CASSWTGSTDTQYF TGTGCCAGCAGCTGGACAGGGTCCACAGATACGCAGTATTTT
- - TRBJ1-6 TRBV7-3 CASSLLSGDYPLHF TGTGCCAGCAGCTTATTGTCAGGGGACTACCCCCTCCACTTT
- TRBD1 TRBJ2-4 TRBV5-4 CASSSGTGAKNIQYF TGTGCCAGCAGCTCCGGGACAGGTGCCAAAAACATTCAGTACTTC
- - TRBJ2-1 TRBV4-2 CASSQDGRREQFF TGTGCCAGCAGCCAAGATGGGAGGCGTGAGCAGTTCTTC
once - TRBJ2-1 TRBV29-1 CSVFPVSSYNEQFF TGCAGCGTTTTCCCCGTGAGCTCCTACAATGAGCAGTTCTTC
once TRBD2 TRBJ2-1 TRBV3-1/TRBV3-2 CASSSRDLAGRNEQFF TGTGCCAGCAGCTCAAGAGACCTAGCGGGCCGCAATGAGCAGTTCTTC
- TRBD1 TRBJ2-7 TRBV28 CASRRTGGIGSYEQYF TGTGCCAGCAGACGGACAGGGGGAATCGGCTCCTACGAGCAGTACTTC
- - TRBJ1-5 TRBV5-1 CASRLHWEGNQPQHF TGCGCCAGCAGGTTGCATTGGGAGGGGAATCAGCCCCAGCATTTT
- - TRBJ2-1 TRBV5-4 CASSSTTSNEQFF TGTGCCAGCAGCTCAACTACTAGTAATGAGCAGTTCTTC
- - TRBJ2-7 TRBV28 CASSRSYEQYF TGTGCCAGCAGCCGCTCCTACGAGCAGTACTTC
- - TRBJ1-2 TRBV19 CASSRQMGGYTF TGTGCCAGTAGTAGGCAGATGGGCGGCTACACCTTC
- TRBD2 TRBJ2-2 TRBV28 CASSIAGATGELFF TGTGCCAGCAGCATAGCGGGAGCAACCGGGGAGCTGTTTTTT
- - TRBJ1-6 TRBV2 CASSELQGSSPLHF TGTGCCAGCAGTGAATTACAGGGTAGTTCACCCCTCCACTTT
- TRBD2 TRBJ2-7 TRBV3-1/TRBV3-2 CASSHWSSGGFRDEQYF TGTGCCAGCAGCCATTGGAGTAGCGGGGGGTTCCGGGACGAGCAGTACTTC
- TRBD2 TRBJ2-7 TRBV2 CASSEGFLAGRYEQYF TGTGCCAGCAGTGAAGGATTCCTAGCGGGAAGATACGAGCAGTACTTC
- TRBD1 TRBJ1-1 TRBV7-8 CASSYRTGGYTEAFF TGTGCCAGCAGCTACCGGACAGGGGGCTACACTGAAGCTTTCTTT
- TRBD1 TRBJ1-4 TRBV5-1 CASSQNGQVNEKLFF TGCGCCAGCAGCCAAAACGGACAGGTTAATGAAAAACTGTTTTTT
- TRBD2 TRBJ2-3 TRBV13 CASSLGGPSGRSSDTQYF TGTGCCAGCAGCTTAGGTGGCCCTAGCGGGAGATCCTCAGATACGCAGTATTTT
- TRBD1 TRBJ1-2 TRBV28 CASSSRPRQGRGYGYTF TGTGCCAGCAGTTCCCGACCCCGACAGGGGAGGGGCTATGGCTACACCTTC
- TRBD1 TRBJ1-1 TRBV18 CASSPPTGYTEAFF TGTGCCAGCTCACCACCGACAGGGTACACTGAAGCTTTCTTT
- - TRBJ1-5 TRBV28 CASSIAQFNQPQHF TGTGCCAGCAGTATTGCACAATTCAATCAGCCCCAGCATTTT
- TRBD1 TRBJ1-5 TRBV28 CASLTGTGTDQPQHF TGTGCCAGCTTGACCGGGACAGGGACTGATCAGCCCCAGCATTTT
- - TRBJ1-1 TRBV30 CAWSVRGRFTEAFF TGTGCCTGGAGTGTTCGAGGGAGGTTTACTGAAGCTTTCTTT
- TRBD1 TRBJ1-6 TRBV7-8 CASSFTGQRNSPLHF TGTGCCAGCAGCTTTACGGGACAGAGAAATTCACCCCTCCACTTT
- - TRBJ2-1 TRBV4-2 CASSQEGKRASYNEQFF TGTGCCAGCAGCCAAGAAGGCAAGCGGGCCTCCTACAATGAGCAGTTCTTC
- TRBD2 TRBJ2-1 TRBV27 CASSSRTSGVYNEQFF TGTGCCAGCAGTTCGAGGACTAGCGGGGTCTACAATGAGCAGTTCTTC
- - TRBJ2-2 TRBV9 CASSVGGINTGELFF TGTGCCAGCAGCGTAGGAGGGATAAACACCGGGGAGCTGTTTTTT
- TRBD1 TRBJ1-2 TRBV3-1/TRBV3-2 CASRLDRGAGYTF TGTGCCAGCAGGCTCGACAGGGGAGCTGGCTACACCTTC
- - TRBJ1-6 TRBV10-1 CASSDGLSPLHF TGCGCCAGCAGTGACGGGTTGTCACCCCTCCACTTT
- - TRBJ1-1 TRBV5-4 CASSLDRGAGTEAFF TGTGCCAGCAGCTTGGATAGGGGAGCGGGCACTGAAGCTTTCTTT
- TRBD1 TRBJ2-3 TRBV5-8 CASSSGQGTDTQYF TGTGCCAGCAGCTCGGGACAGGGAACAGATACGCAGTATTTT
- - TRBJ2-7 TRBV7-8 CASSNNRVSSYEQYF TGTGCCAGCAGCAACAATCGGGTCAGCTCCTACGAGCAGTACTTC